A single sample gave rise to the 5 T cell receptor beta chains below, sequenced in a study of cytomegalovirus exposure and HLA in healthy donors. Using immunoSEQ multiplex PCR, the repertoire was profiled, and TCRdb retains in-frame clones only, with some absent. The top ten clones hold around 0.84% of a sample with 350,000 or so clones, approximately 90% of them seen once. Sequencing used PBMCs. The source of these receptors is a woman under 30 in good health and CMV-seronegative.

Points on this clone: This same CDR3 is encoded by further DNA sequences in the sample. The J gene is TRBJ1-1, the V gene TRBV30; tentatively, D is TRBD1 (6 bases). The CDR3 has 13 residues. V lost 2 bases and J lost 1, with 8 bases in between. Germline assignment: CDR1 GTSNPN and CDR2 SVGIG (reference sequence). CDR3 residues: CAWSLQGNTEAFF. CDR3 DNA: TGTGCCTGGAGTTTACAGGGGAACACTGAAGCTTTCTTT. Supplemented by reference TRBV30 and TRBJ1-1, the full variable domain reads SQTIHQWPATLVQPVGSPLSLECTVEGTSNPNLYWYRQAAGRGLQLLFYSVGIGQISSEVPQNLSASRPQDRQFILSSKKLLLSDSGFYLCAWSLQGNTEAFFGQGTRLTVV.

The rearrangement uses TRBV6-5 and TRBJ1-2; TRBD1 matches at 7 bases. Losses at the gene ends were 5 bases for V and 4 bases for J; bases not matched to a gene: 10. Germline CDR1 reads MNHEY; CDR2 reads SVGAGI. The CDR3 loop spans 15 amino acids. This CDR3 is CASSPREGAGYGYTF. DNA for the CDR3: TGTGCCAGCAGTCCCCGGGAGGGGGCAGGCTATGGCTACACCTTC.

Here the CDR3 reads CASSPDYYNEQFF. DNA for the CDR3: TGTGCCAGCAGCCCGGACTACTACAATGAGCAGTTCTTC. The chain uses TRBV5-6 and TRBJ2-1; TRBD2 is a possible D gene (6 bases). This CDR3 is 13 amino acids long. Germline-derived CDR1 and CDR2 are SGHDT and YYEEEE. Trimming left V 4 bases short and J 3 bases short, with 8 bases between.

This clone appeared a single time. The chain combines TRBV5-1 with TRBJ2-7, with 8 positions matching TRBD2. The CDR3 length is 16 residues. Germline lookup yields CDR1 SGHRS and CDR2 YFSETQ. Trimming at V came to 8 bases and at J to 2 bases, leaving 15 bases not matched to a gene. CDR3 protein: CASARSPGGETYEQYF. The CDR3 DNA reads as TGCGCCAGTGCCCGCAGCCCGGGGGGGGAAACCTACGAGCAGTACTTC.

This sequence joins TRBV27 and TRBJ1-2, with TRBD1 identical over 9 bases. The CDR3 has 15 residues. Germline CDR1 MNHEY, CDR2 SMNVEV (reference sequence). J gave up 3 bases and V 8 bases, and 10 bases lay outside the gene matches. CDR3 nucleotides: TGTGCCAGCGCGGGTTGGGACAGGGAAGACTATGGCTACACCTTC. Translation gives CASAGWDREDYGYTF.